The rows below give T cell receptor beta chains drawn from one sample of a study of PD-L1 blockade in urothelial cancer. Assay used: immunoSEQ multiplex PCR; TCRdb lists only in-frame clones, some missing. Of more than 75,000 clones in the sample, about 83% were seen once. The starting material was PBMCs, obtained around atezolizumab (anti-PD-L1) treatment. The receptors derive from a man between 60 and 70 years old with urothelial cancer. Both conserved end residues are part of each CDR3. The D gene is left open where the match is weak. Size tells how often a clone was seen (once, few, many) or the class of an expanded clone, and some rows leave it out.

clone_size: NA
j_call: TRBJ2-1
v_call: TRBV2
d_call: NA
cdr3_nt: TGTGCCAGCAGTGTTGAGGGAGGAAGAGTCGCTGAGCAGTTCTTC
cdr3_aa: CASSVEGGRVAEQFF

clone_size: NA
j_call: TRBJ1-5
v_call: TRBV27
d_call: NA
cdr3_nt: TGTGCCAGCAGTTTCTCTGGCAATCAGCCCCAGCATTTT
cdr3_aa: CASSFSGNQPQHF

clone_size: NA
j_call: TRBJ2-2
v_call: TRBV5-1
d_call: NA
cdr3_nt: TGCGCCAGCAGCTTGCGGTTTAACACCGGGGAGCTGTTTTTT
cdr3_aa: CASSLRFNTGELFF

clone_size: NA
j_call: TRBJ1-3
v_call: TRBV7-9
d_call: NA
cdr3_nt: TGTGCCAGCAGTCCCGCGTACGGGGGGTTACGTGGAAACACCATATATTTT
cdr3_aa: CASSPAYGGLRGNTIYF

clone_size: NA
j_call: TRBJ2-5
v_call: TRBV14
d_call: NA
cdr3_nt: TGTGCCAGCAGCCAAAAGTTGCAGGGAAAGTCGCAAGAGACCCAGTACTTC
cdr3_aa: CASSQKLQGKSQETQYF

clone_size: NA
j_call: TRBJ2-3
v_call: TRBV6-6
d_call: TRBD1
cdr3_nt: TGTGCCACCTCCAGGGACAGATCCTCTAGTAGAGATACGCAGTATTTT
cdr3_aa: CATSRDRSSSRDTQYF

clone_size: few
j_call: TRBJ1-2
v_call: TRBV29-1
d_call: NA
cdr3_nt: TGCAGCGTTGAAGATCCCAGGGCAGAGTATGGCTACACCTTC
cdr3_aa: CSVEDPRAEYGYTF

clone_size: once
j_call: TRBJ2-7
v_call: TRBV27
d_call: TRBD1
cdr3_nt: TGTGCCAGCAGTGTACTACAGGGGATCTCCTACGAGCAGTACTTC
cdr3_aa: CASSVLQGISYEQYF

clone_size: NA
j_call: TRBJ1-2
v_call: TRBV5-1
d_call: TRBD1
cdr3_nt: TGCGCCAGCAGCCCGGGGACAGGGGCTAACTATGGCTACACCTTC
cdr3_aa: CASSPGTGANYGYTF

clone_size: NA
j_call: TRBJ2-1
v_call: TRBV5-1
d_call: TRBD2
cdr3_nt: TGCGCCAGCAGCTTGGTTGTAGCGGGACAATACAATGAGCAGTTCTTC
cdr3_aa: CASSLVVAGQYNEQFF

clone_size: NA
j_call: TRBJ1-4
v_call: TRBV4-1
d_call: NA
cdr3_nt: TGCGCCAGCAGCCAAGCTAAGGGGGGGCAGGGGCCTCTTGAGAATGAAAAACTGTTTTTT
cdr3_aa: CASSQAKGGQGPLENEKLFF

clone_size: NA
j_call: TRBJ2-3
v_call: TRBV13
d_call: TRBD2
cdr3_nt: TGTGCCAGCAGTACCGGACTAGCGGAGACAGATACGCAGTATTTT
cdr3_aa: CASSTGLAETDTQYF

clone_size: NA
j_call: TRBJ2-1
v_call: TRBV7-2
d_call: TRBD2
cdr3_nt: TGTGCCAGCAGCTTAGTCGGTGCGGGAGTCTCCAATGAGCAGTTCTTC
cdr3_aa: CASSLVGAGVSNEQFF

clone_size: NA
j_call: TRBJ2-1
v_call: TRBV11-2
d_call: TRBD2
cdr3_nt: TGTGCCAGCAGCTTGAAGACTAGCGGGGGGGCCAATGAGCAGTTCTTC
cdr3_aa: CASSLKTSGGANEQFF

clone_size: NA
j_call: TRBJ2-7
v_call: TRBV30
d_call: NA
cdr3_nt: TGTGCCTGGAGTGGTGACACCTCGGGGTACGAGCAGTACTTC
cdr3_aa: CAWSGDTSGYEQYF

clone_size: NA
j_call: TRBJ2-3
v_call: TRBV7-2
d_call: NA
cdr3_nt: TGTGCCAGCAGGGACGGACAGCTCATCACAGATACGCAGTATTTT
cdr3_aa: CASRDGQLITDTQYF

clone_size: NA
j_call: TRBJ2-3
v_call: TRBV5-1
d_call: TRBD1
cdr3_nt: TGCGCCAGCACCCACGGGACAGGGGGCGCGGGGGATACGCAGTATTTT
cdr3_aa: CASTHGTGGAGDTQYF

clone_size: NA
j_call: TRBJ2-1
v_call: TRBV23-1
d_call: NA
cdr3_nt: TGCGCCAGCACTCACCACGCAGGGGTGCACAATGAGCAGTTCTTC
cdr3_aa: CASTHHAGVHNEQFF

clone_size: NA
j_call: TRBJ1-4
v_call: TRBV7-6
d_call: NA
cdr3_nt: TGTGCCAGCAGCTTAGCCCCCGCGGCAACTAATGAAAAACTGTTTTTT
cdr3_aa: CASSLAPAATNEKLFF

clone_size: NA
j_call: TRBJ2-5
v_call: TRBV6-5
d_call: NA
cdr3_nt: TGTGCCAGCAGTTATCACCAGGGGGGCCAAGAGACCCAGTACTTC
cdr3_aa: CASSYHQGGQETQYF

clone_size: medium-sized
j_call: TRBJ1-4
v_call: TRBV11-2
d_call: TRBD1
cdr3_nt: TGTGCCAGCAGCACCCCGGGACAGGGGGTTGAAGGGAATGAAAAACTGTTTTTT
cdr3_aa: CASSTPGQGVEGNEKLFF

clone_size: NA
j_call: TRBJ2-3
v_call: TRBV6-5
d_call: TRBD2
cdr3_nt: TGTGCCAGCACCCTTGGACTAGCGGGAGCCGATACGCAGTATTTT
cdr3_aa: CASTLGLAGADTQYF

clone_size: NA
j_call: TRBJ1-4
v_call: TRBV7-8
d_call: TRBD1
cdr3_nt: TGTGCCAGCAGCTTACGCCCGGGACAGGGGGCCTCTAATGAAAAACTGTTTTTT
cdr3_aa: CASSLRPGQGASNEKLFF

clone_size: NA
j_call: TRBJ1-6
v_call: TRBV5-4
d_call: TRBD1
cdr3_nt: TGTGCCAGCAGTCACGCGACACAGGGGCTTAATTCACCCCTCCACTTT
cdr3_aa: CASSHATQGLNSPLHF

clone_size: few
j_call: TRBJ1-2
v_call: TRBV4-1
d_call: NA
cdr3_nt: TGCGCCAGCAGCCAAGACGGACAGAACATCTATGGCTACACCTTC
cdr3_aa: CASSQDGQNIYGYTF

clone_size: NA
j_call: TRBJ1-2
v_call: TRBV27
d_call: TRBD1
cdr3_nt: TGTGCCAGCAGTCTAGGTTTAGGGACAGGAGCCTATGGCTACACCTTC
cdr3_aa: CASSLGLGTGAYGYTF

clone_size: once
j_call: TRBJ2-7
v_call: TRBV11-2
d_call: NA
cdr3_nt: TGTGCCAGCAGCCCACCAAGGGGGACGGGATCCTACGAGCAGTACTTC
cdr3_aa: CASSPPRGTGSYEQYF

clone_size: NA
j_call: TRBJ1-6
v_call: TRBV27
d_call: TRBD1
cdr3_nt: TGTGCCAGCAGTTCCACGACAGGGGGTGGGAATTCACCCCTCCACTTT
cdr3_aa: CASSSTTGGGNSPLHF

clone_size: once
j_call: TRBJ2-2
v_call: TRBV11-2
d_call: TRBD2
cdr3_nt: TGTGCCAGCAGCAATAGCGGGGGGGCCCTGGGCGGGGAGCTGTTTTTT
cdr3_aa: CASSNSGGALGGELFF

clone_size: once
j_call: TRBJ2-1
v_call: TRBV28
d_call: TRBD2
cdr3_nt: TGTGCCAGCAGGGGAGCGGGACTTTTCAATGAGCAGTTCTTC
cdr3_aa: CASRGAGLFNEQFF

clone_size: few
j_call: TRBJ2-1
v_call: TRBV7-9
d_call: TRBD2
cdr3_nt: TGTGCCAGCAGCTCCTCCCGTTATAGCGGGAGGTCCTACAATGAGCAGTTCTTC
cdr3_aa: CASSSSRYSGRSYNEQFF

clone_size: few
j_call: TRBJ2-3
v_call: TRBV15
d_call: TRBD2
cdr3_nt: TGTGCCACCAGCAGAGGCGGGGGGGGGACGCAGTATTTT
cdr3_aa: CATSRGGGGTQYF

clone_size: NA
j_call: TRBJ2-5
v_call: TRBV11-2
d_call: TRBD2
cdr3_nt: TGTGCCAGCAGTTCACTAGCGGGGCGACAAGAGACCCAGTACTTC
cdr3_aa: CASSSLAGRQETQYF

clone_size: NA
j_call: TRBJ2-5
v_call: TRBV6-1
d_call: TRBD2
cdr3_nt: TGTGCCAGCAGCGAAATGGGACTAGCGGGGGGACAAGAGACCCAGTACTTC
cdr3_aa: CASSEMGLAGGQETQYF

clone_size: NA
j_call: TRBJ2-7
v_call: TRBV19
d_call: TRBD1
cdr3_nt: TGTGCCAGTAGTATTTCTACCGGGACAGGGACATACGAGCAGTACTTC
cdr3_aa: CASSISTGTGTYEQYF

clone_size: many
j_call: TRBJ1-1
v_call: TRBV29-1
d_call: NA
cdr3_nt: TGCAGCGTTGAAAGGGCGGGGGACACTGAAGCTTTCTTT
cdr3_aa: CSVERAGDTEAFF

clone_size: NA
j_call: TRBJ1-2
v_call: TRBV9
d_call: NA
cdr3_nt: TGTGCCAGCAGCGAGCCAGGGGATAGAAGCTACACCTTC
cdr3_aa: CASSEPGDRSYTF

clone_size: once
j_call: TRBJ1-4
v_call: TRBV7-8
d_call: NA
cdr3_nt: TGTGCCAGCAGCTTTAACACGGACAATAATGAAAAACTGTTTTTT
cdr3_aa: CASSFNTDNNEKLFF

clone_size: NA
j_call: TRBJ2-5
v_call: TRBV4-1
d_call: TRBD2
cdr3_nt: TGCGCCAGCAGCCAACTGGGACTAGCTTCCCAAGAGACCCAGTACTTC
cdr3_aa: CASSQLGLASQETQYF

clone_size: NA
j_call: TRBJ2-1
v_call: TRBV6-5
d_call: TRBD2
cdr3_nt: TGTGCCAGCAGTTACCTCGGCGGGGGGGCTTCCGGTGAGCAGTTCTTC
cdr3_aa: CASSYLGGGASGEQFF

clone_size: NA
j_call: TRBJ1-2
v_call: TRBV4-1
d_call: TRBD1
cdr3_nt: TGCGCCAGCAGCCGGGGGACAGGCGGAAACTATGGCTACACCTTC
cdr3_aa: CASSRGTGGNYGYTF

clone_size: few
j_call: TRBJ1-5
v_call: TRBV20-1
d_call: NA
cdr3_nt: TGCAGTGCTAGTAGGCCCCAGCATTTT
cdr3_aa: CSASRPQHF

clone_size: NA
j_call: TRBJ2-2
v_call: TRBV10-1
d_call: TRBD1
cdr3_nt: TGCGCCAGCAAATTCTGGGACAGGTTTAACACCGGGGAGCTGTTTTTT
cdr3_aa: CASKFWDRFNTGELFF

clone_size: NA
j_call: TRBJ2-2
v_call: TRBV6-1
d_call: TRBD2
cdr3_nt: TGTGCCAGCAGTGGGACTAGCGGGGTGAACACCGGGGAGCTGTTTTTT
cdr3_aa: CASSGTSGVNTGELFF

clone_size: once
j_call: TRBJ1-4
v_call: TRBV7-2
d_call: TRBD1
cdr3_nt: TGTGCCAGCAGCCGGGACAGGGGGTTACAGGAACTGTTTTTT
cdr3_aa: CASSRDRGLQELFF

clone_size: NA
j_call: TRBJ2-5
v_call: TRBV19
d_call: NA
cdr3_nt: TGTGCCAGTAGTACCTCTACGTCCCAAGAGACCCAGTACTTC
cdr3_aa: CASSTSTSQETQYF

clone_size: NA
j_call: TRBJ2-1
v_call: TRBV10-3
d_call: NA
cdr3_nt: TGTGCCATCAGTGAGGGCTTAGAACAGTTGGCGTCGGATGAGCAGTTCTTC
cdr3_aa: CAISEGLEQLASDEQFF

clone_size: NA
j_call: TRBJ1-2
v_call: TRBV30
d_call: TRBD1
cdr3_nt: TGTGCCTGGATACAGGGGGCGGGGGGCTACACCTTC
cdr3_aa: CAWIQGAGGYTF

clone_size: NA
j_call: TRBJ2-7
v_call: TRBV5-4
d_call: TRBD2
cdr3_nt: TGTGCCAGCAGCGACGGACTAGCGGGACCCTACGAGCAGTACTTC
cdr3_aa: CASSDGLAGPYEQYF

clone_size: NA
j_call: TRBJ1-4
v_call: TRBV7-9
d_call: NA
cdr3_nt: TGTGCCAGCAGCTTGCAGGCAACTAATGAAAAACTGTTTTTT
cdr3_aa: CASSLQATNEKLFF

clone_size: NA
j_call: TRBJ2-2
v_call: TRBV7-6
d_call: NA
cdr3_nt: TGTGCCAGCAGCTTTAGGGGGTTAGCGAACACCGGGGAGCTGTTTTTT
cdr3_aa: CASSFRGLANTGELFF

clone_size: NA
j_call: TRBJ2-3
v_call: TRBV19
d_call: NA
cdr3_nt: TGTGCCAGTAGAAAACAGGGAGTCACAGATACGCAGTATTTT
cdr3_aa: CASRKQGVTDTQYF

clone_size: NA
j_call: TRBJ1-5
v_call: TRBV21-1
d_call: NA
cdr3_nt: TGTGCCGACCAAGGACACGATAATGTGGAGAATCAGCCCCAGCATTTT
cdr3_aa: CADQGHDNVENQPQHF

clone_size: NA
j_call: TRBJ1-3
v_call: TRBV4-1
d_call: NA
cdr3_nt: TGCGCCAGCAGCCAAGATAGTTCGGCCAGGAAAACCACTTGGTCTGGAAACACCATATATTTT
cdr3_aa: CASSQDSSARKTTWSGNTIYF

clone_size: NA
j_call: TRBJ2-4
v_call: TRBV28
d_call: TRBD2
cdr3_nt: TGTGCCAGCTCCCCCGGACTAGCGGGGGATATAGCCAAAAACATTCAGTACTTC
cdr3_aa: CASSPGLAGDIAKNIQYF